The 3 T cell receptor beta chains below all came from one sample that was sequenced in a study of T cell changes during pregnancy in multiple sclerosis. Sequencing used immunoSEQ multiplex PCR; TCRdb keeps in-frame clones, though not all of them. Of roughly 40,000 clones in the sample, over 75% were seen once. The specimen comprised CD8+ T cells from peripheral blood mononuclear cells, sampled in the first trimester of pregnancy. The receptors stem from a female donor with multiple sclerosis, enrolled in a pregnancy study.

The chain has TRBV27 and TRBJ2-1; weak D call: TRBD2 (5 bases). V shed 5 bases and J shed 0 bases, with 5 bases lying between them. The CDR3 length is 13 residues. Germline loops: CDR1 MNHEY, CDR2 SMNVEV (reference sequence). The DNA of the CDR3 is TGTGCCAGCAGTCGGGGCTCCTACAATGAGCAGTTCTTC. Protein sequence: CASSRGSYNEQFF.

The gene calls are TRBV18 and TRBJ2-1; 10 bases fit TRBD1. Germline V gene sequence: CDR1 KGHSH, CDR2 LQKENI. The CDR3 is 17 amino acids. V was pared by 2 bases and J by 7 bases, with 11 bases of the junction left unmatched. The CDR3 is CASSPVVLGTGDNEQFF. As DNA, the CDR3 is TGTGCCAGCTCACCAGTCGTGCTCGGGACAGGGGATAATGAGCAGTTCTTC.

The rearrangement links TRBV5-5 to TRBJ1-2, with D unresolved. Germline V gene data show CDR1 as SGHKS and CDR2 as YYEKEE (reference sequence). The V gene lost 4 bases and the J gene lost 8 bases, with 18 bases spanning the gap. This CDR3 has 14 residues. Written as DNA, the CDR3 is TGTGCCAGCAGCCAAGACCCGCGAAGCGAAGGCTACACCTTC. It is translated as CASSQDPRSEGYTF.